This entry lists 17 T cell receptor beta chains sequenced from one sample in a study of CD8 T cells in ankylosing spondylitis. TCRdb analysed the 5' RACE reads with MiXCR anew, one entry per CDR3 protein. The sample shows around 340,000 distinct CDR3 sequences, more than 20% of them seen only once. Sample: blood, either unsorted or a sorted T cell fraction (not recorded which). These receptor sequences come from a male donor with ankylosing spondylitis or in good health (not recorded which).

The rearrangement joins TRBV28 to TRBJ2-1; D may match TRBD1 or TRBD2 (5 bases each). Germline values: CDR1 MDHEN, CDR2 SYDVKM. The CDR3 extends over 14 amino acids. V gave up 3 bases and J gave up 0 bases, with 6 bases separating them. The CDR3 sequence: CASSFGTSYNEQFF. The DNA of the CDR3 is TGTGCCAGCAGTTTCGGGACCTCCTACAATGAGCAGTTCTTC.

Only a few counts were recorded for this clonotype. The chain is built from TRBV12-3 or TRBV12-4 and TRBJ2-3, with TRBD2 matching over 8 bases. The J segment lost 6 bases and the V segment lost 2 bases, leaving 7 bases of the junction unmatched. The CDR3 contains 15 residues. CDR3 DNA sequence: TGTGCCAGCAGTTTATATGGGCGGGGGGTGGATACGCAGTATTTT. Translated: CASSLYGRGVDTQYF.

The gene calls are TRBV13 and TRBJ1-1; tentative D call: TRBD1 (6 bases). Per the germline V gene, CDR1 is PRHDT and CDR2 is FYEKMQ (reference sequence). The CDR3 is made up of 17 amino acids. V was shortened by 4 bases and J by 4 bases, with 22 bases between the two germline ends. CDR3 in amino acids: CASSSSLSGGGGTEAFF. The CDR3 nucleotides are TGTGCCAGCAGCTCATCCCTGTCGGGGGGCGGGGGCACTGAAGCTTTCTTT.

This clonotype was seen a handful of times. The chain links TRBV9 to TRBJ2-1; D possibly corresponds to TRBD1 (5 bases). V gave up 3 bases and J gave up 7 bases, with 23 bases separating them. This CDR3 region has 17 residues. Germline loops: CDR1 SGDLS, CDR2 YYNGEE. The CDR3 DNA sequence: TGTGCCAGCAGCGGGGGCGACCAGTCCATTGTTGAAAATGAGCAGTTCTTC. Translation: CASSGGDQSIVENEQFF.

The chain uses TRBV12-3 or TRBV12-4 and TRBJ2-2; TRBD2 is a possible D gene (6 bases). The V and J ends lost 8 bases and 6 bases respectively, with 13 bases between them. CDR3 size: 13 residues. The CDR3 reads CASGHGDSGELFF. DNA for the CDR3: TGTGCCAGCGGCCATGGGGACTCCGGGGAGCTGTTTTTT.

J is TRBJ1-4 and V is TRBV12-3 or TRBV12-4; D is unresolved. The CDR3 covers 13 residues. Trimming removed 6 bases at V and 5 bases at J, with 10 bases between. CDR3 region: CASSQMGNEKLFF. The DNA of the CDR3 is TGTGCCAGCAGCCAAATGGGGAATGAAAAACTGTTTTTT.

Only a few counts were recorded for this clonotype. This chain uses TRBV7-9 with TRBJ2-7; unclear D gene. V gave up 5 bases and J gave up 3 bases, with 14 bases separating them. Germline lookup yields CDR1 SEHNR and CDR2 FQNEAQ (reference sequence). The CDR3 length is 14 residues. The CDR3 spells CASSPAVNFYEQYF. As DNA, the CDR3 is TGTGCCAGCAGCCCGGCGGTTAACTTCTACGAGCAGTACTTC. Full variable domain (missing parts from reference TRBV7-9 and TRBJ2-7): DTGVSQNPRHKITKRGQNVTFRCDPISEHNRLYWYRQTLGQGPEFLTYFQNEAQLEKSRLLSDRFSAERPKGSFSTLEIQRTEQGDSAMYLCASSPAVNFYEQYFGPGTRLTVT.

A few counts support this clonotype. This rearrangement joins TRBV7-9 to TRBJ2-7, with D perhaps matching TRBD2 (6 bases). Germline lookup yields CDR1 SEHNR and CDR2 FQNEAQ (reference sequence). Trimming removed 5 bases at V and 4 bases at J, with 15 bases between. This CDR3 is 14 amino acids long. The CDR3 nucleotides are TGTGCCAGCAGCCCCGGGGGTGTAAGGTACGAGCAGTACTTC. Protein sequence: CASSPGGVRYEQYF. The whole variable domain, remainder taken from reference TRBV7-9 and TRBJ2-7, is DTGVSQNPRHKITKRGQNVTFRCDPISEHNRLYWYRQTLGQGPEFLTYFQNEAQLEKSRLLSDRFSAERPKGSFSTLEIQRTEQGDSAMYLCASSPGGVRYEQYFGPGTRLTVT.

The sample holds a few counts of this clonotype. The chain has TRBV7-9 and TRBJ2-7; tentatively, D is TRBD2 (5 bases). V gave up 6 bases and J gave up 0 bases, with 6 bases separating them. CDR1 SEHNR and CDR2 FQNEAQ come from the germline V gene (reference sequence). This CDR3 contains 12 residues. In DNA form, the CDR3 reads TGTGCCAGCAGACTAGACTCCTACGAGCAGTACTTC. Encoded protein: CASRLDSYEQYF.

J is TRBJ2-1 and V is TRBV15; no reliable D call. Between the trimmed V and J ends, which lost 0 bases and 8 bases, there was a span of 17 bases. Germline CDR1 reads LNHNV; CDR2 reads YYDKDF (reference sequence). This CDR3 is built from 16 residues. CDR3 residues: CATSRDSNGMEDEQFF. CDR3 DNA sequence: TGTGCCACCAGCAGAGATTCCAATGGAATGGAAGATGAGCAGTTCTTC. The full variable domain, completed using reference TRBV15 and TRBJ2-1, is DAMVIQNPRYQVTQFGKPVTLSCSQTLNHNVMYWYQQKSSQAPKLLFHYYDKDFNNEADTPDNFQSRRPNTSFCFLDIRSPGLGDTAMYLCATSRDSNGMEDEQFFGPGTRLTVL.

The CDR3 bases are TGTGCCAGCACTAAGGGGGGATCCTACGAGCAGTACTTC. Translating gives CASTKGGSYEQYF. V usage is TRBV12-3 or TRBV12-4 and J usage is TRBJ2-7; D is possibly TRBD1 or TRBD2 (6 bases each). The V end was cut by 7 bases, the J end by 1 base, with 11 bases between. The CDR3 spans 13 residues.

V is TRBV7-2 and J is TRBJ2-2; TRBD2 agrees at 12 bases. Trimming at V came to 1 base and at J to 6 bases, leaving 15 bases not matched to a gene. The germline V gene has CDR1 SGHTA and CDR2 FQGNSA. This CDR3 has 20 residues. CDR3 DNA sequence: TGTGCCAGCAGCTTAGTGCGGCTAGCGGGGGGGCCTGTTTGGGCCGGGGAGCTGTTTTTT. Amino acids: CASSLVRLAGGPVWAGELFF.

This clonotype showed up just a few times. CDR3 nucleotides: TGTGCCAGCAGTTTCAGGTACAATGAGCAGTTCTTC. Encoded protein: CASSFRYNEQFF. The V call is TRBV12-3 or TRBV12-4, the J call TRBJ2-1, with unresolved D. The CDR3 length is 12 residues. V lost 3 bases and J 4 bases, leaving 4 bases between the germline ends.

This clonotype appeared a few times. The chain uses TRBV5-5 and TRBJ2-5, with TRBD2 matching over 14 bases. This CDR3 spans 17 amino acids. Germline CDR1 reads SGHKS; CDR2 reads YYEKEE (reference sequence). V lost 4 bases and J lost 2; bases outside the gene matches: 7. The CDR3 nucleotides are TGTGCCAGCAGCGCCGGACTAGCGGGGGGAGAACAAGAGACCCAGTACTTC. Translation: CASSAGLAGGEQETQYF.

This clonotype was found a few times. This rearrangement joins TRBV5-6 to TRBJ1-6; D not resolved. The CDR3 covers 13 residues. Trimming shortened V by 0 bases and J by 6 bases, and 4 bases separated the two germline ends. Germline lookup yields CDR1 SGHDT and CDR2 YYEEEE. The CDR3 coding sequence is TGTGCCAGCAGCTTGGGCCTTAATTCACCCCTCCACTTT. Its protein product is CASSLGLNSPLHF.

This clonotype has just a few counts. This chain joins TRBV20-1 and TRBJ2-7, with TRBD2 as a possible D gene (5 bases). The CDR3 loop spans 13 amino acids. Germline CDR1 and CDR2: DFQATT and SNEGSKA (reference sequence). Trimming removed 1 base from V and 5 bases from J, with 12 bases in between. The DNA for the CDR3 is TGCAGTGCTAGAGTTAGTAGCGTGGACGAGCAGTACTTC. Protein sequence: CSARVSSVDEQYF.

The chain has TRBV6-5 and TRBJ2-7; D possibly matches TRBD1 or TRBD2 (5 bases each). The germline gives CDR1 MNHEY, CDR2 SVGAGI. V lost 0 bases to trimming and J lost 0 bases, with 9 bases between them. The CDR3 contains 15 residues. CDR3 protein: CASSYSEGSSYEQYF. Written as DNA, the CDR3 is TGTGCCAGCAGTTACTCTGAGGGGAGCTCCTACGAGCAGTACTTC.